The TCR beta chain under discussion was sequenced for a study of cytomegalovirus exposure and HLA in healthy donors. Study-wide background: Most genotyped donors, around 78% of about 430, had Caucasian-associated genetic ancestry.

Concerning this clone itself: The antigen is unknown.

Primers: 60 Vbeta forward and 13 Jbeta reverse. Authors' methods: Later reanalysis found roughly 80 million unique TCR beta chains, approximately 11 million of them shared. Some clones are missing from TCRdb's copy, which holds only in-frame ones; the method was immunoSEQ multiplex PCR. The V and J calls and the clone size are those of that table, but D and trimming were determined from the DNA. Of 120,000 or so clones listed, about 80% are singletons. Germline V gene lookup returns CDR1 SGHRS and CDR2 YFSETQ. V was cut by 4 bases and J by 5 bases, with 18 bases left in between. The CDR3 has 15 residues. Overall study findings and caveats: Cytomegalovirus-associated status was assigned to about 150 TCR beta chains. In a later analysis, common viral pathogens appeared linked to several of the most significant clusters.

This sequence was found in a woman aged 45-65 years in good health and CMV-seropositive. The chain has TRBV5-1 and TRBJ2-5, with D tentatively TRBD1 (6 bases). The sequencing input was PBMCs. CDR3 in amino acids: CASSLTSGVRETQYF. The DNA for the CDR3 is TGCGCCAGCAGCCTGACCTCAGGGGTGCGGGAGACCCAGTACTTC.